This T cell receptor beta chain was recovered during a study of CD8 T cells in Susac syndrome. This CDR3 has 15 residues. V lost 0 bases, J lost 4 bases, and 10 bases lay in between. Germline V gene data show CDR1 as MGHRA and CDR2 as YSYEKL. With random hexamers, about 0.45 to 1 ug RNA was reverse transcribed. TCRdb reanalysed the immunoSEQ multiplex PCR reads using MiXCR and keeps one entry per CDR3 protein. This table has 150,000 to 250,000 distinct CDR3 sequences, 90% to 95% appearing once. The source is a human donor with multiple sclerosis. The sequencing sample was made of CD4+ T cells from PBMCs. This chain connects TRBV4-1 to TRBJ1-3; D perhaps matches TRBD1 (5 bases). CDR3 sequence reads: CASSQEGVEGNTIYF. The CDR3 DNA reads as TGCGCCAGCAGCCAAGAAGGGGTCGAGGGAAACACCATATATTTT.